The 29 T cell receptor beta chains below were found in one sample sequenced in a study of T cells in Graves' hyperthyroidism and ophthalmopathy. Template material for amplifying TCR beta CDR3 regions consisted of RNA transcripts. Initially, a first-round RT-PCR of the TCR CDR3 employed the HTBI primer set. Via MiXCR, TCRdb re-called the multiplex PCR reads, giving one row per CDR3 protein. The sample holds 620,000 or so distinct CDR3 sequences, around 15% seen once. The specimen was blood. The receptors come from a woman aged 45-60 years with Graves' ophthalmopathy.

This chain uses TRBV27 with TRBJ2-2, with a possible D match to TRBD2 (5 bases). CDR1 MNHEY and CDR2 SMNVEV come from the germline V gene (reference sequence). CDR3 length equals 15 residues. V lost 5 bases to trimming and J lost 6 bases, with 16 bases between them. CDR3 protein: CASSPPGMKAGELFF. For the CDR3, the DNA is TGTGCCAGCAGTCCCCCGGGGATGAAAGCCGGGGAGCTGTTTTTT.

The table lists this clonotype with a few counts. The rearrangement joins TRBV19 to TRBJ2-3; 12 bases are a match to TRBD2. The CDR3 has 15 amino acids. Germline V CDR1 and CDR2: LNHDA, SQIVND (reference sequence). Germline trimming cut 8 bases from V and 4 bases from J; bases unmatched to any gene: 7. CDR3 nucleotide sequence: TGTGCCAGTGCCACACTAGCGGGAGGCCCAGATACGCAGTATTTT. Translating gives CASATLAGGPDTQYF.

This clonotype was counted at least ten times. This rearrangement joins TRBV12-3 or TRBV12-4 to TRBJ1-5; D remains unclear. With 7 bases removed from V and 3 bases from J, the gap between germline ends came to 10 bases. This CDR3 has 13 residues. CDR3 DNA: TGTGCCAGCACTTCGATTGTCAATCAGCCCCAGCATTTT. As protein: CASTSIVNQPQHF.

The chain combines TRBV6-2 or TRBV6-3 with TRBJ2-4; 10 nucleotides align to TRBD2. CDR3 length: 17 amino acids. Germline values: CDR1 MNHEY, CDR2 SVGEGT. Unmatched junction bases numbered 9, after V lost 5 bases and J lost 2 bases. CDR3 protein: CASSPFLAGGTKNIQYF. The CDR3 DNA reads as TGTGCCAGCAGTCCCTTTTTAGCGGGAGGAACCAAAAACATTCAGTACTTC.

The chain uses TRBV4-3 and TRBJ2-7, with 8 bases fitting TRBD1. The CDR3 is 14 residues long. In germline, CDR1 is LGHNA, CDR2 YSLEER. The V segment lost 0 bases and the J segment 4 bases; nucleotides outside the gene matches: 2. The CDR3 region has the DNA TGCGCCAGCAGCCAAGACGGGACAGGATACGAGCAGTACTTC. Translated: CASSQDGTGYEQYF.

The chain recombines TRBV19 with TRBJ2-1, with TRBD2 identical over 12 bases. Trimming removed 3 bases from V and 8 bases from J; junction bases left unmatched: 8. The CDR3 has 16 residues. Germline lookup yields CDR1 LNHDA and CDR2 SQIVND (reference sequence). The CDR3 is CASSILTSGSLDEQFF. DNA for the CDR3: TGTGCCAGTAGTATCTTGACTAGCGGGAGTTTGGATGAGCAGTTCTTC.

This clonotype was recorded a few times. The chain is built from TRBV4-2 and TRBJ2-5; the D gene could be TRBD1 or TRBD2 (5 bases each). This CDR3 comprises 16 residues. The V gene's germline CDR1 is LGHNA and CDR2 YNFKEQ. V lost 1 base and J 4 bases, leaving 16 bases between the germline ends. The CDR3 region has the DNA TGTGCCAGCAGCCAAGGTCCCATCTCGAGGGGAGAGACCCAGTACTTC. It codes for CASSQGPISRGETQYF.

This clonotype came up once. The rearrangement uses TRBV28 and TRBJ1-1; D is undetermined. CDR3 length equals 16 residues. The germline V gene encodes CDR1 MDHEN and CDR2 SYDVKM. Trimming pared 5 bases from V and 7 bases from J, leaving 23 bases between. Written as DNA, the CDR3 is TGTGCCAGCAGTCTCCCTGGCGACCCAACAGAGGGTGAAGCTTTCTTT. It codes for CASSLPGDPTEGEAFF. The variable domain in full, completed from reference TRBV28 and TRBJ1-1, reads DVKVTQSSRYLVKRTGEKVFLECVQDMDHENMFWYRQDPGLGLRLIYFSYDVKMKEKGDIPEGYSVSREKKERFSLILESASTNQTSMYLCASSLPGDPTEGEAFFGQGTRLTVV.

This clonotype was observed many times. The chain has TRBV2 and TRBJ2-7; 14 positions agree with TRBD2. Germline V gives CDR1 SNHLY, CDR2 FYNNEI. CDR3 length: 15 residues. V trimming: 8 bases; J trimming: 7 bases; junction bases outside the gene matches: 10. The CDR3 DNA sequence: TGTGCCAGCCCGGGACTAGCGGGGGACCCGGGGGAGCAGTACTTC. It translates to CASPGLAGDPGEQYF.

The chain recombines TRBV10-3 with TRBJ1-2, with TRBD1 matching 7 bases. Germline loops: CDR1 ENHRY, CDR2 SYGVKD. CDR3 length: 16 amino acids. The trim removed 0 bases at V and 0 bases at J, leaving 4 bases unmatched. This CDR3 is CAISESRQGPNYGYTF. The CDR3, as DNA: TGTGCCATCAGTGAGTCGAGACAGGGCCCTAACTATGGCTACACCTTC.

This clonotype was counted many times. The chain has TRBV7-3 and TRBJ1-3, with D perhaps matching TRBD1 (6 bases). Germline CDR1 SGHTA, CDR2 FQGTGA. V lost 1 base, J lost 1 base, and 8 bases lay in between. The CDR3 covers 15 residues. The CDR3 DNA reads as TGTGCCAGCAGCTTAAAAGGGGGGTCTGGAAACACCATATATTTT. It encodes CASSLKGGSGNTIYF.

This clonotype was observed at least ten times. The chain joins TRBV20-1 to TRBJ2-3; 8 bases are a match to TRBD2. This CDR3 is 16 amino acids long. Per the germline V gene, CDR1 is DFQATT and CDR2 is SNEGSKA (reference sequence). The V and J ends lost 4 bases and 6 bases, in that order; junction bases with no gene match: 15. Here the CDR3 reads CSATTLGGRRGDTQYF. The CDR3 DNA reads as TGCAGTGCTACAACTCTGGGCGGGAGGAGGGGTGATACGCAGTATTTT.

V gene TRBV27 combines with J gene TRBJ2-7, with 12 nucleotides matching TRBD2. Per germline, CDR1 MNHEY and CDR2 SMNVEV (reference sequence). The CDR3 runs to 16 residues. The V gene end was trimmed by 6 bases and the J gene end by 3 bases; junction bases not matched to a gene: 9. This chain's CDR3 is CASRGVLAGGIYEQYF. The CDR3 region has the DNA TGTGCCAGCAGAGGCGTCCTAGCGGGAGGGATCTACGAGCAGTACTTC.

The V call is TRBV19, the J call TRBJ1-5; D is undetermined. The V gene lost 3 bases and the J gene lost 9 bases, with 12 bases spanning the gap. CDR1 and CDR2 from the germline V gene are LNHDA and SQIVND (reference sequence). CDR3 length: 13 residues. The CDR3 sequence: CASSMAGAGPQHF. As DNA, the CDR3 is TGTGCCAGTAGTATGGCTGGAGCGGGGCCCCAGCATTTT.

The V call is TRBV14, the J call TRBJ2-5; D remains unclear. Germline-derived CDR1 and CDR2 are SGHDN and FVKESK. The V end lost 1 base, the J end lost 2 bases, and 11 bases lay between the germline ends. The CDR3 is made up of 15 amino acids. The CDR3 sequence: CASSQGPGWQETQYF. CDR3 coding DNA: TGTGCCAGCAGCCAAGGGCCAGGATGGCAAGAGACCCAGTACTTC.

This clonotype was detected only once. The chain recombines TRBV19 with TRBJ2-2; D is perhaps TRBD1 (5 bases). Trimming left V 3 bases short and J 3 bases short, with 8 bases between. The germline V gene encodes CDR1 LNHDA and CDR2 SQIVND (reference sequence). CDR3 length: 14 residues. The CDR3 sequence: CASSIARDTGELFF. In nucleotides, the CDR3 is TGTGCCAGTAGTATTGCCAGGGACACCGGGGAGCTGTTTTTT.

The chain is built from TRBV19 and TRBJ2-7, with 10 bases lining up with TRBD1. The CDR3 length is 15 residues. The junction had 6 bases not matched to a gene; V was cut back by 6 bases and J by 1 base. The germline CDR1 and CDR2 sequences are LNHDA and SQIVND (reference sequence). CDR3 amino acids: CASRTRTGGSYEQYF. In nucleotides, the CDR3 is TGTGCCAGTAGAACCCGGACAGGGGGTTCCTACGAGCAGTACTTC.

This clonotype was counted many times. The rearrangement links TRBV2 to TRBJ2-2; 11 bases are shared with TRBD1. The junction had 1 base not matched to a gene; V was cut back by 5 bases and J by 5 bases. Per the germline V gene, CDR1 is SNHLY and CDR2 is FYNNEI. This CDR3 contains 14 residues. The CDR3: CASSRDRGTGELFF. As DNA, the CDR3 is TGTGCCAGCAGTCGGGACAGGGGGACCGGGGAGCTGTTTTTT.

The chain employs TRBV12-5 and TRBJ1-1, with no clear D. The germline V and J ends were trimmed by 0 bases and 2 bases, with 4 bases remaining between them. From germline, CDR1 is LGHNT and CDR2 FRNRAP. This CDR3 comprises 13 residues. DNA for the CDR3: TGTGCTAGTGGTTTGGTACCTAACACTGAAGCTTTCTTT. Translated: CASGLVPNTEAFF.

This clonotype appeared many times. The chain combines TRBV6-2 or TRBV6-3 with TRBJ2-7; 7 bases match TRBD2. From germline, CDR1 is MNHEY and CDR2 SVGEGT. V gave up 2 bases and J gave up 4 bases; unmatched junction bases: 8. The CDR3 is 15 residues long. The CDR3 region has the DNA TGTGCCAGCAGTTACGGAGCGGGACCTTTTTACGAGCAGTACTTC. It codes for CASSYGAGPFYEQYF.

A word on this clonotype: With a much larger clone just one base away, this may be a read error. The chain recombines TRBV6-1 with TRBJ2-3; D gene unclear. V lost 5 bases, J lost 0 bases, and 12 bases lay in between. CDR1 and CDR2 from the germline V gene are MNHNS and SASEGT. The CDR3 has 15 residues. This CDR3 is CASSHARASTDTQYF. The DNA for the CDR3 is TGTGCCAGCAGTCATGCTCGGGCTAGCACAGATACGCAGTATTTT.

This clonotype was seen only a few times. This chain's CDR3 is CASSILAGGGEQFF. The CDR3 DNA sequence: TGTGCCAGCAGCATCTTAGCGGGAGGGGGTGAGCAGTTCTTC. The chain links TRBV3-1 to TRBJ2-1, with 11 bases that match TRBD2. The CDR3 is made up of 14 amino acids. Germline lookup yields CDR1 LGHDT and CDR2 YNNKEL (reference sequence). J was trimmed by 9 bases and V by 5 bases; bases with no gene match: 6.

This clonotype showed up just a few times. The rearrangement joins TRBV2 to TRBJ2-2; TRBD1 is a possible D gene (5 bases). CDR3 length: 15 residues. Germline CDR1 reads SNHLY; CDR2 reads FYNNEI. With 5 bases removed from V and 2 bases from J, the gap between germline ends came to 12 bases. The CDR3 coding sequence is TGTGCCAGCAGTATAGGACACGTAAACACCGGGGAGCTGTTTTTT. It codes for CASSIGHVNTGELFF.

The sample holds many counts of this clonotype. The chain employs TRBV9 and TRBJ2-7; 7 bases are shared with TRBD1. The CDR3 totals 15 residues. The germline V gene has CDR1 SGDLS and CDR2 YYNGEE. V lost 0 bases and J lost 2; bases outside the gene matches: 5. The CDR3 nucleotides are TGTGCCAGCAGCGTAGGAGGGACAGTTACCTACGAGCAGTACTTC. Translation gives CASSVGGTVTYEQYF.

As to this clonotype: Given a much more abundant clone one base away, this may be a read error. The gene calls are TRBV20-1 and TRBJ2-3; 9 bases match TRBD2. The CDR3 runs 15 residues. Germline V gene data show CDR1 as DFQATT and CDR2 as SNEGSKA (reference sequence). As DNA, the CDR3 is TGCAGTGCCCCCGATAGCGGGACTAGCACAGATACGAAGTATTTT. It yields the protein CSAPDSGTSTDTKYF.

This clonotype has ten or more counts. CDR3 DNA: TGTGCCAGCAGCAAGGGACAGGGGAGCGGGAGTGGAGATACGCAGTATTTT. It is translated as CASSKGQGSGSGDTQYF. The chain recombines TRBV7-2 with TRBJ2-3; 10 bases are shared with TRBD1. Germline V gene sequence: CDR1 SGHTA, CDR2 FQGNSA. After removal of 5 bases from V and 5 bases from J, the junction contained 13 bases not matched to a gene. CDR3 length equals 17 residues.

In regard to this clonotype: A read error is possible here, since a much larger clone lies one base away. Since the CDR3 does not end with the conserved phenylalanine or tryptophan, this likely comes from a read error. The V call is TRBV4-2, the J call TRBJ1-1; no firm D call. This CDR3 contains 15 residues. CDR1 is LGHNA and CDR2 is YNFKEQ in the germline V gene. V gave up 1 base and J gave up 0 bases, with 9 bases separating them. The CDR3 loop reads CASSQGGELNTEAFL. CDR3 coding DNA: TGTGCCAGCAGCCAAGGTGGAGAGCTGAACACTGAAGCTTTCCTT.

The V call is TRBV11-2, the J call TRBJ2-5, with D perhaps TRBD1 (6 bases). The CDR3 sequence is 14 residues long. Between the trimmed V and J ends, which lost 4 bases and 0 bases, there was a span of 9 bases. Germline V gives CDR1 SGHAT, CDR2 FQNNGV. This CDR3 reads CASSSQGDQETQYF. DNA for the CDR3: TGTGCCAGCAGCTCACAGGGTGACCAAGAGACCCAGTACTTC.

In this sample, this clonotype turned up a few times. The chain employs TRBV28 and TRBJ2-5; the D gene is possibly TRBD2 (7 bases). Germline V CDR1 and CDR2: MDHEN, SYDVKM. The CDR3 is 15 amino acids. V gave up 5 bases and J gave up 5 bases, with 18 bases separating them. The CDR3 here is CASSPVGGAGETQYF. CDR3 coding DNA: TGTGCCAGCAGTCCGGTGGGGGGGGCTGGGGAGACCCAGTACTTC.